This TCR beta chain was captured by sequencing in a study of T cell responses to AZD1222 COVID-19 vaccine. Generated by immunoSEQ multiplex PCR, the TCRdb table keeps only in-frame clones and is missing some. In the table there are some 170,000 clones, about 90% of which are singletons. This sample comprised peripheral blood, obtained 28 days after the second dose of the MenACWY control vaccine. The clonotype comes from an adult who received the MenACWY meningococcal vaccine as a control.

CDR3 residues: CASSAPPVSYEQYF. The CDR3 DNA reads as TGTGCCAGCAGTGCCCCTCCCGTATCCTACGAGCAGTACTTC. This sequence joins TRBV28 and TRBJ2-7; D is ambiguous. Germline CDR1 and CDR2: MDHEN and SYDVKM. The V and J ends lost 5 bases and 1 base respectively, with 12 bases between them. The CDR3 covers 14 residues. The full variable domain, in which reference TRBV28 and TRBJ2-7 provide the parts outside the CDR3, is DVKVTQSSRYLVKRTGEKVFLECVQDMDHENMFWYRQDPGLGLRLIYFSYDVKMKEKGDIPEGYSVSREKKERFSLILESASTNQTSMYLCASSAPPVSYEQYFGPGTRLTVT.